The clone carrying this TCR beta chain is a singleton in its sample. The RNA input was roughly 0.45 to 1 ug, and it was reverse transcribed with random hexamers. The authors amplified TCR beta CDR3 across 54 Vbeta and 13 Jbeta using immunoSEQ multiplex PCR. TCRdb itself ran the immunoSEQ multiplex PCR reads through MiXCR, one entry per CDR3 protein. This table has about 250,000 distinct CDR3 sequences, just over 90% appearing once. Germline assignment: CDR1 DFQATT and CDR2 SNEGSKA (reference sequence). V lost 6 bases and J lost 7; bases outside the gene matches: 6. This CDR3 has 12 amino acids. These data belong to a study of CD8 T cells in Susac syndrome. TEMRA cells were enriched by FACS, and CD4+ and CD8+ T cells were negatively isolated.

The chain carries TRBV20-1 and TRBJ2-4, with 7 bases aligning to TRBD2. Sequences were obtained from CD4+ T cells from PBMCs. This receptor was identified in a human donor with multiple sclerosis. The CDR3 sequence: CSAGMGGNIQYF. CDR3 sequence (DNA): TGCAGTGCCGGGATGGGGGGGAACATTCAGTACTTC.